This T cell receptor (beta chain) was captured by sequencing in a study of T cells in Graves' hyperthyroidism and ophthalmopathy. Template material for amplifying TCR beta CDR3 regions consisted of RNA transcripts. Carried out on the TCR CDR3, a first-round RT-PCR used the HTBI primer set. TCRdb used MiXCR to reprocess the multiplex PCR reads, holding one entry per CDR3 protein. The sample includes some 570,000 distinct CDR3 sequences, approximately 15% of them seen just once. This clonotype was picked up many times. The CDR3 is made up of 16 amino acids. Looked up from germline, CDR1 is MNHEY and CDR2 is SVGAGI. V was pared by 0 bases and J by 0 bases, with 3 bases of the junction left unmatched. Thyroid ultrasound and orbital computed tomography, with clinical symptoms and serum thyroxine and TRAb, informed diagnoses.

The sequenced sample was blood. The receptor comes from a woman between 18 and 29 years old with Graves' ophthalmopathy. This chain uses TRBV6-5 with TRBJ2-7; 9 bases fit TRBD1. CDR3 nucleotides: TGTGCCAGCAGTTACTCAGGGGACAGGGCCTCCTACGAGCAGTACTTC. Translation: CASSYSGDRASYEQYF.